Listed below are T cell receptor beta chains from one sample, sequenced in a study of blood T cell repertoires in COVID-19. TCRdb's table, derived via immunoSEQ multiplex PCR, lists solely in-frame clones and lacks some. The sample records over 250,000 clones, over 65% being singletons. Sequences were obtained from peripheral blood. These receptor sequences come from a woman over 75 with acute or convalescent COVID-19. CDR3s include the opening cysteine and the closing phenylalanine or tryptophan. The D gene is left open where the match is weak. Clone size, where shown, is once, few, many, or a class for clones that have expanded.

>15|TRBV28|-|TRBJ1-2|TRBD1
CASSHPGQESYGYTF
TGTGCCAGCAGCCATCCGGGACAGGAGAGCTATGGCTACACCTTC
>16|TRBV7-2|-|TRBJ2-3|TRBD2
CASSLLPGGPTDTQYF
TGTGCCAGCAGCTTACTTCCGGGAGGGCCCACAGATACGCAGTATTTT
>16|TRBV25-1|-|TRBJ2-2|-
CASSATYRDNTGELFF
TGTGCCAGCAGTGCAACCTACAGAGATAACACCGGGGAGCTGTTTTTT
>13|TRBV6-5|-|TRBJ1-1|-
CASTPQVNTEAFF
TGTGCCAGCACTCCGCAGGTGAACACTGAAGCTTTCTTT
>13|TRBV6-1|-|TRBJ1-1|TRBD1
CASSELGTGPAFF
TGTGCCAGCAGTGAATTGGGGACAGGGCCAGCTTTCTTT
>14|TRBV3-1/TRBV3-2|-|TRBJ2-7|-
CASSHAGSHYEQYF
TGTGCCAGCAGCCATGCGGGGTCCCACTACGAGCAGTACTTC
>13|TRBV6-5|-|TRBJ2-7|TRBD1
CASTPGGTYEQYF
TGTGCCAGCACCCCAGGGGGAACCTACGAGCAGTACTTC
>15|TRBV5-6|-|TRBJ2-1|TRBD1
CASSSDRGMRNEQFF
TGTGCCAGCAGCTCGGACAGGGGTATGAGAAATGAGCAGTTCTTC
>17|TRBV6-2/TRBV6-3|-|TRBJ1-1|TRBD1
CASSPHHPLTGGTEAFF
TGTGCCAGCAGTCCCCATCACCCTCTGACAGGGGGCACTGAAGCTTTCTTT
>17|TRBV13|-|TRBJ2-3|TRBD2
CASSPGLAGEGRDTQYF
TGTGCCAGCAGCCCGGGACTAGCGGGAGAGGGGCGAGATACGCAGTATTTT
>13|TRBV5-1|-|TRBJ1-1|-
CASSLGVHTEAFF
TGCGCCAGCAGCTTAGGGGTTCACACTGAAGCTTTCTTT
>14|TRBV10-1|-|TRBJ1-1|-
CASSESGGYTEAFF
TGCGCCAGCAGTGAGTCTGGGGGCTACACTGAAGCTTTCTTT
>15|TRBV19|-|TRBJ1-4|TRBD1
CASSPNRGSNEKLFF
TGTGCCAGTAGTCCCAACAGGGGGTCAAATGAAAAACTGTTTTTT
>15|TRBV6-6|-|TRBJ2-3|TRBD2
CASSLGTSVPDTQYF
TGTGCCAGCAGCTTAGGGACTAGCGTCCCAGATACGCAGTATTTT
>15|TRBV7-2|once|TRBJ2-2|TRBD1
CASSFTSTGAGELFF
TGTGCCAGCAGCTTTACGTCGACAGGGGCCGGGGAGCTGTTTTTT
>14|TRBV3-1/TRBV3-2|few|TRBJ2-7|-
CASSPQRSSYEQYF
TGTGCCAGCAGCCCCCAAAGGAGCTCCTACGAGCAGTACTTC